The entry below describes one T cell receptor (beta chain). The antigen is unknown. CD4+ cells underwent separation, giving CD45RA+ naive and CD45RA-negative memory subsets. These data are taken from a study of shared clonotypes between healthy human individuals. Study context: Each donor had three CD4 naive, three CD4 memory, two CD8 naive and one CD8 memory plate.

Measured with immunoSEQ multiplex PCR; TCRdb has only the in-frame clones, and not every one. The data hold about 1 million clones, with roughly 80% observed a single time. Germline V gene data show CDR1 as SGHTA and CDR2 as FQGNSA. The V and J ends lost 2 bases and 0 bases respectively, with 10 bases between them. CDR3 size: 16 residues. The study's findings and limits: The generation probabilities recorded for non-shared clonotypes fell below those of clonotypes shared by all four donors.

This clonotype was obtained from a man aged 18 to 30 in good health. The chain couples TRBV7-2 to TRBJ1-4; D is undetermined. Sample: memory CD4+ T cells sorted from blood. Subset denoted: CD45RA-negative fraction. The DNA of the CDR3 is TGTGCCAGCAGCTTATCCCTGGGGACAACTAATGAAAAACTGTTTTTT. It encodes CASSLSLGTTNEKLFF.